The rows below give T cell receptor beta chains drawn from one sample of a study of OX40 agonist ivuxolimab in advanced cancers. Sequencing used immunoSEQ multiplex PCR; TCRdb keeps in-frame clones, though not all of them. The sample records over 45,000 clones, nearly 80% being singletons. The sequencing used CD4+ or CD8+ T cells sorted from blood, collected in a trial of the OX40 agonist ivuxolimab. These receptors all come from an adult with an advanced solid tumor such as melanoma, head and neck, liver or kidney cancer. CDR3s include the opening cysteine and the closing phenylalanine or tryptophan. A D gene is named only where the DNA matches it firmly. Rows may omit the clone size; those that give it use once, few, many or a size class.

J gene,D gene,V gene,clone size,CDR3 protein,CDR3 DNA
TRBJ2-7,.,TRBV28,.,CASSPTPMAGTYEQYF,TGTGCCAGCAGCCCTACTCCGATGGCGGGGACCTACGAGCAGTACTTC
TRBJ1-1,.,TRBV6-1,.,CASKDNTEAFF,TGTGCCAGCAAGGATAACACTGAAGCTTTCTTT
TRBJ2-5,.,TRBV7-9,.,CASSFGAETQYF,TGTGCCAGCAGCTTCGGGGCGGAGACCCAGTACTTC
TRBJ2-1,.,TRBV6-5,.,CASRNGGVREQFF,TGTGCCAGCAGGAACGGCGGGGTACGGGAGCAGTTCTTC
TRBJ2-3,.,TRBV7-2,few,CASSVVADTQYF,TGTGCCAGCTCCGTGGTAGCGGATACGCAGTATTTT
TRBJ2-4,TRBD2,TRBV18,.,CASSPGLAGAKNIQYF,TGTGCCAGCTCCCCGGGACTAGCGGGAGCCAAAAACATTCAGTACTTC
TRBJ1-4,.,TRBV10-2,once,CASSRGTTNEKLFF,TGCGCCAGCAGCAGGGGAACAACTAATGAAAAACTGTTTTTT
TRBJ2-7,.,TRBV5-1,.,CASSLVVGHEQYF,TGCGCCAGCAGCTTGGTCGTGGGTCACGAGCAGTACTTC
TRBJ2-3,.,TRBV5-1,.,CASCREGADTQYF,TGCGCCAGCTGTCGGGAGGGGGCGGATACGCAGTATTTT
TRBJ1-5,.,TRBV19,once,CASSIGTGRGSNQPQHF,TGTGCCAGTAGTATCGGTACAGGGAGAGGTAGCAATCAGCCCCAGCATTTT
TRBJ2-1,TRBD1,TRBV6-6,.,CASSGQGDEQFF,TGTGCCAGCAGTGGACAGGGCGATGAGCAGTTCTTC
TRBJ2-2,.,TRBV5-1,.,CASSLEAQTGELFF,TGCGCCAGCAGCTTGGAGGCACAAACCGGGGAGCTGTTTTTT
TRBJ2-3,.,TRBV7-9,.,CASSLSDTQYF,TGTGCCAGCAGCTTATCAGATACGCAGTATTTT
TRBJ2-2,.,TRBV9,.,CASSQTSGARNTGELFF,TGTGCCAGCAGCCAAACCTCAGGGGCCCGGAACACCGGGGAGCTGTTTTTT
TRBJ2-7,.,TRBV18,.,CASSPSASYEQYF,TGTGCCAGCTCACCATCTGCCTCCTACGAGCAGTACTTC
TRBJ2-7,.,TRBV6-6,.,CASRKGHSSSYEQYF,TGTGCCAGCAGAAAGGGACACTCGAGCTCCTACGAGCAGTACTTC
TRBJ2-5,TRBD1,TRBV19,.,CASSTRSRDRGRETQYF,TGTGCCAGTAGTACTCGCAGCCGGGACAGGGGAAGAGAGACCCAGTACTTC
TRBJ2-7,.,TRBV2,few,CASRGRTDAYEQYF,TGTGCCAGCCGGGGTCGGACGGACGCCTACGAGCAGTACTTC
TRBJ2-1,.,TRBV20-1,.,CSASGGEQFF,TGCAGCGCCTCCGGGGGTGAGCAGTTCTTC
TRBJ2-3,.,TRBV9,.,CASTNAGSTDTQYF,TGTGCCAGCACTAATGCGGGAAGCACAGATACGCAGTATTTT
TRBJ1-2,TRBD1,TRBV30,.,CAWSRGQYNYGYTF,TGTGCCTGGAGCAGGGGACAGTATAACTATGGCTACACCTTC
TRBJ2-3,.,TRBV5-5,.,CASRTGGGDTQYF,TGTGCCAGCAGAACGGGGGGCGGGGATACGCAGTATTTT
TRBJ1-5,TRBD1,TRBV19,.,CASSPAEWQGAQPQHF,TGTGCCAGTAGCCCAGCGGAGTGGCAGGGGGCTCAGCCCCAGCATTTT
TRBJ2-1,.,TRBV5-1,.,CASRPRADSYNEQFF,TGCGCCAGCAGGCCCCGGGCTGACTCCTACAATGAGCAGTTCTTC
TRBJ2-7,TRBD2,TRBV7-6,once,CASSSGGPSSYEQYF,TGTGCCAGCAGCTCGGGGGGTCCGAGCTCCTACGAGCAGTACTTC
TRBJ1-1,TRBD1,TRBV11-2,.,CASSSRRTGLNTEAFF,TGTGCCAGCAGCTCCAGGAGGACAGGCCTGAACACTGAAGCTTTCTTT
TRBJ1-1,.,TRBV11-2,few,CASSPPLPRAEAFF,TGTGCCAGCAGCCCCCCATTACCTAGAGCTGAAGCTTTCTTT
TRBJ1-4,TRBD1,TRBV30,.,CAWSPGTGGEKLFF,TGTGCCTGGAGCCCCGGGACAGGGGGTGAAAAACTGTTTTTT
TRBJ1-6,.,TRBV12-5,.,CASGPSVPGPRSPLHF,TGTGCTAGTGGTCCCTCGGTGCCGGGTCCTCGGTCACCCCTCCACTTT
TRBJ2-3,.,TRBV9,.,CASSVDTDTQYF,TGTGCCAGCAGCGTAGACACAGATACGCAGTATTTT
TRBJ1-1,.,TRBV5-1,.,CASSLGDWNTEAFF,TGCGCCAGCAGCTTGGGGGACTGGAACACTGAAGCTTTCTTT
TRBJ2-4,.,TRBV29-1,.,CSAVQGGKNIQYF,TGCAGCGCCGTGCAGGGGGGCAAAAACATTCAGTACTTC
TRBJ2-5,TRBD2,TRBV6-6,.,CASSTGTSGRRETQYF,TGTGCCAGCAGTACAGGGACTAGCGGGAGGAGGGAGACCCAGTACTTC
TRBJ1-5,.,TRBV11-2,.,CASSLSFDNQPQHF,TGTGCCAGCAGCTTATCGTTCGACAATCAGCCCCAGCATTTT
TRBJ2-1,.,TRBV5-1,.,CASSAGTYNEQFF,TGCGCCAGCAGCGCCGGGACCTACAATGAGCAGTTCTTC
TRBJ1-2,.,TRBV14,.,CASSQDLDSSYTF,TGTGCCAGCAGCCAAGATCTGGACTCCAGCTACACCTTC
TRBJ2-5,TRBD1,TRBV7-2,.,CASSSPGQGRETQYF,TGTGCCAGCAGCTCCCCGGGACAGGGAAGAGAGACCCAGTACTTC
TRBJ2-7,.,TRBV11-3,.,CASSSGTHIAYEQYF,TGTGCCAGCAGCTCCGGGACACACATAGCCTACGAGCAGTACTTC
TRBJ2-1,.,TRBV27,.,CASSPQGRSYNEQFF,TGTGCCAGCAGTCCTCAGGGGCGCTCCTACAATGAGCAGTTCTTC
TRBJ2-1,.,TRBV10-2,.,CASSATSPYNEQFF,TGCGCCAGCAGCGCCACTAGCCCCTACAATGAGCAGTTCTTC
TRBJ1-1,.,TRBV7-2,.,CASSSRQLGEAFF,TGTGCCAGCAGCTCAAGACAGTTAGGTGAAGCTTTCTTT
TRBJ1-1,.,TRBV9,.,CASSGHLRDTEAFF,TGTGCCAGCAGCGGACACCTTCGGGACACTGAAGCTTTCTTT
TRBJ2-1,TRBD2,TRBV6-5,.,CATQVAGGWNEQFF,TGTGCCACCCAGGTAGCGGGAGGGTGGAATGAGCAGTTCTTC
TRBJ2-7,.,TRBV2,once,CASRQGDPYEQYF,TGTGCCAGCAGGCAGGGTGACCCCTACGAGCAGTACTTC
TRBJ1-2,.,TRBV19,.,CASRFDRIDGYTF,TGTGCCAGTAGATTCGACAGGATCGATGGCTACACCTTC
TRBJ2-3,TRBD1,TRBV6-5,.,CASSATGGTDTQYF,TGTGCCAGCAGTGCAACAGGGGGCACAGATACGCAGTATTTT
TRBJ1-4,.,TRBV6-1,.,CASTLTGTNEKLFF,TGTGCCAGCACCCTGACAGGAACTAATGAAAAACTGTTTTTT
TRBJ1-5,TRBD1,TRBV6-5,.,CASSYSGGRLQPQHF,TGTGCCAGCAGTTACTCAGGGGGCCGTCTTCAGCCCCAGCATTTT
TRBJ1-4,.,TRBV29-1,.,CSVGSSGTTHEKLFF,TGCAGCGTCGGATCCTCGGGCACTACTCATGAAAAACTGTTTTTT
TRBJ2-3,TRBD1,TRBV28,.,CASSFPSSGQILTDTQYF,TGTGCCAGCAGTTTTCCCTCTTCGGGACAGATCCTCACAGATACGCAGTATTTT
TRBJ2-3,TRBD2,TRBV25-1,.,CASSLAGRAGSQYF,TGTGCCAGCAGTCTAGCGGGGCGGGCTGGATCGCAGTATTTT
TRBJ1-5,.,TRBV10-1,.,CASSEVAGSQPQHF,TGCGCCAGCAGTGAGGTCGCGGGGAGTCAGCCCCAGCATTTT
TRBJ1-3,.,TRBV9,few,CASSVKGDSGNTIYF,TGTGCCAGCAGCGTAAAAGGAGACTCTGGAAACACCATATATTTT